The sequence of this T cell receptor (beta chain) was determined in a study of shared clonotypes between healthy human individuals. Across the whole study: Plates per donor: three CD4 naive, three CD4 memory, two CD8 naive, one CD8 memory.

The data were produced by immunoSEQ multiplex PCR, yet TCRdb's version contains in-frame clones alone and is incomplete. The table records fewer than 850,000 clones, 90% of them present only once. The germline V gene has CDR1 SGDLS and CDR2 YYNGEE. V was shortened by 6 bases and J by 5 bases, with 20 bases between the two germline ends. The CDR3 contains 15 residues. Sequencing was performed on memory CD8+ T cells from PBMCs. Subset described: CD45RO+ cells pooled with CCR7-negative TemRA cells. J is TRBJ2-5 and V is TRBV9; weak D call: TRBD1 (5 bases). The TCR comes from a man younger than 35 in good health. Some clones in this sample may be carry-over from other donors' samples. For the CDR3, the DNA is TGTGCCAGCACCTCCTTGGGCAGGGTCGGTGAGACCCAGTACTTC. Translation gives CASTSLGRVGETQYF.